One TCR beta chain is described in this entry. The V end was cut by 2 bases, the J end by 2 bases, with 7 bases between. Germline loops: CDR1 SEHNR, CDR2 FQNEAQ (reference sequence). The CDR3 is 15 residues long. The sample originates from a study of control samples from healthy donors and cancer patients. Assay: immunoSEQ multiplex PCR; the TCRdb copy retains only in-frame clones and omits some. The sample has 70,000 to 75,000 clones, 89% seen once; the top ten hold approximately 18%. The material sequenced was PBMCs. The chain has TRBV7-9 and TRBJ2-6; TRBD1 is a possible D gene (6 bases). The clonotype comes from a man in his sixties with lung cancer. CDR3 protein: CASSLQGTGANVLTF. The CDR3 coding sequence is TGTGCCAGCAGCTTACAGGGGACTGGGGCCAACGTCCTGACTTTC. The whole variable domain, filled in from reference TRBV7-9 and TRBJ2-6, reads DTGVSQNPRHKITKRGQNVTFRCDPISEHNRLYWYRQTLGQGPEFLTYFQNEAQLEKSRLLSDRFSAERPKGSFSTLEIQRTEQGDSAMYLCASSLQGTGANVLTFGAGSRLTVL.